This T cell receptor beta chain derives from a study of OX40 agonist ivuxolimab in advanced cancers. Study-wide results and caveats: At 0.1 to 3.0 mg/kg and by week 6, clonal expansion occurred in CD4+ and CD8+ blood T cells.

Trimming pared 0 bases from V and 5 bases from J, leaving 13 bases between. This CDR3 region has 15 residues. The germline CDR1 and CDR2 sequences are ENHRY and SYGVKD. Details on this clone: Its antigen is not identified.

This table comes from immunoSEQ multiplex PCR, and its TCRdb copy is limited to in-frame clones, with some not included. The sample holds approximately 77,000 clones; 75% to 90% are singletons and the top ten take around 2%. The sample here was CD4+ or CD8+ T cells sorted from blood, taken in a trial of the OX40 agonist ivuxolimab. The TCR comes from an adult with an advanced solid tumor such as melanoma, head and neck, liver or kidney cancer. The rearrangement joins TRBV10-3 to TRBJ1-1, with D unresolved. The CDR3 DNA sequence: TGTGCCATCAGTGAGTCCAGCGGGAGGAAGACTGAAGCTTTCTTT. It is translated as CAISESSGRKTEAFF.